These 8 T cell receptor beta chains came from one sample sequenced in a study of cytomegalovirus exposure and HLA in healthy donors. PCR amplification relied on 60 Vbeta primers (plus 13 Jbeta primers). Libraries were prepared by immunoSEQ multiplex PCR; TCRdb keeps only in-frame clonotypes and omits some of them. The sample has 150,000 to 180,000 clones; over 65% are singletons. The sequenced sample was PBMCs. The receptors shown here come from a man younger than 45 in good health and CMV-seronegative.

In DNA, the CDR3 is TGTGCCAGTAGTATTGGCGGCATTAACTATGGCTACACCTTC. It encodes CASSIGGINYGYTF. The rearrangement links TRBV19 to TRBJ1-2; D is undetermined. Germline values: CDR1 LNHDA, CDR2 SQIVND (reference sequence). CDR3 length: 14 amino acids. V dropped 3 bases and J dropped 1 base, with 9 bases sitting between them.

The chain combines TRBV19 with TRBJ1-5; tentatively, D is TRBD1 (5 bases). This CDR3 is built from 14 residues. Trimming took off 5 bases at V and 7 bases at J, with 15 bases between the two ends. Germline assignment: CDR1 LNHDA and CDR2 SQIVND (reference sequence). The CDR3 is CASSAIGGPQPQHF. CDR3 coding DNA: TGTGCCAGTAGTGCGATCGGGGGTCCCCAGCCCCAGCATTTT.

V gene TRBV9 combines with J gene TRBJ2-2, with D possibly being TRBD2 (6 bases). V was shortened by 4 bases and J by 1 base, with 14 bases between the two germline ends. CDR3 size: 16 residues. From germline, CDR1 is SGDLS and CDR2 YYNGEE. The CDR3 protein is CASSSLEGRNTGELFF. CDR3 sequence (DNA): TGTGCCAGCAGCTCCCTGGAGGGGAGGAACACCGGGGAGCTGTTTTTT.

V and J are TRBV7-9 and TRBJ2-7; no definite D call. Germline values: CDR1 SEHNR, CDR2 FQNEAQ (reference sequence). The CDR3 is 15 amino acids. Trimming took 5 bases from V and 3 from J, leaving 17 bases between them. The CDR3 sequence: CASSPFSIASYEQYF. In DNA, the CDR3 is TGTGCCAGCAGCCCCTTCTCAATAGCAAGCTACGAGCAGTACTTC.

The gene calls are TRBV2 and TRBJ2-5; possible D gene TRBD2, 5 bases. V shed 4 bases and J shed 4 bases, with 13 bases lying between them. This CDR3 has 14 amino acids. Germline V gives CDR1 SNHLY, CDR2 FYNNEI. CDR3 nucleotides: TGTGCCAGCAGTGGTGCTCCTAGCTTAGAGACCCAGTACTTC. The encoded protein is CASSGAPSLETQYF.

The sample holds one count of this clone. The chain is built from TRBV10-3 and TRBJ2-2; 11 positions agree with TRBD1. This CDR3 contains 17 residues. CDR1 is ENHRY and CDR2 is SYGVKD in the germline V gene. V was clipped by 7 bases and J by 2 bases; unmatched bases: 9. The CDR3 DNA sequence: TGTGCCATCACCCCGGGACAGGGGGTTTCTAACACCGGGGAGCTGTTTTTT. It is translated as CAITPGQGVSNTGELFF.

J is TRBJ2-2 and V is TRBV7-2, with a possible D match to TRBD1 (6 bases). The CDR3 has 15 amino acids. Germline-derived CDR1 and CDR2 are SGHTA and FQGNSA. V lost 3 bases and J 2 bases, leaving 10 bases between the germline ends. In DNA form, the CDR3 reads TGTGCCAGCAGCTTTGGGACACACAACACCGGGGAGCTGTTTTTT. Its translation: CASSFGTHNTGELFF. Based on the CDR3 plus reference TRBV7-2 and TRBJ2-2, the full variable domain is GAGVSQSPSNKVTEKGKDVELRCDPISGHTALYWYRQSLGQGLEFLIYFQGNSAPDKSGLPSDRFSAERTGGSVSTLTIQRTQQEDSAVYLCASSFGTHNTGELFFGEGSRLTVL.

The CDR3 DNA reads TGTGCCAGCACCCTGGTAGGACAGAATTACGAGCAGTACTTC. This codes for CASTLVGQNYEQYF. This sequence joins TRBV28 and TRBJ2-5; D is perhaps TRBD1 (6 bases). The closer fit of TRBJ2-7 to the DNA end suggests the J call may be wrong. The CDR3 covers 14 residues. Germline loops: CDR1 MDHEN, CDR2 SYDVKM.